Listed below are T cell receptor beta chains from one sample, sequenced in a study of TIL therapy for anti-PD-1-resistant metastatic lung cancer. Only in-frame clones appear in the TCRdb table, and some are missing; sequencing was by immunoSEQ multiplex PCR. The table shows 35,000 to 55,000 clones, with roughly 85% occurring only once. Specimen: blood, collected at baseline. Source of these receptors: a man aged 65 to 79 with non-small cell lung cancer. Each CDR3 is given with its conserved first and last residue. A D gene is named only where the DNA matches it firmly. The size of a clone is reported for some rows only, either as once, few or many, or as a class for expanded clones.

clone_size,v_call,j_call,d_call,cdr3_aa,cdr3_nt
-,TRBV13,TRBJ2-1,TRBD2,CASSVAGRSYNEQFF,TGTGCCAGCAGCGTAGCGGGACGCTCCTACAATGAGCAGTTCTTC
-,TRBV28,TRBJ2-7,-,CASTLRRGSHEQYF,TGTGCCAGCACCTTACGGAGGGGGAGCCACGAGCAGTACTTC
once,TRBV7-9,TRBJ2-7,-,CASSTPLVSYEQYF,TGTGCCAGCAGCACCCCACTCGTCAGCTACGAGCAGTACTTC
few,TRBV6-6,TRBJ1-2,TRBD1,CASSYQGDGYTF,TGTGCCAGCAGTTACCAGGGGGACGGCTACACCTTC
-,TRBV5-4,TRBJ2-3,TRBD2,CASSPGTSQDTQYF,TGTGCCAGCAGCCCTGGGACTAGCCAGGATACGCAGTATTTT
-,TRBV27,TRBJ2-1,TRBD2,CASSLLSSGQFQFF,TGTGCCAGCAGTCTCCTCTCTAGCGGTCAATTCCAGTTCTTC
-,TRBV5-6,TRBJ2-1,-,CASSSHYNEQFF,TGTGCCAGCAGCTCCCATTACAATGAGCAGTTCTTC
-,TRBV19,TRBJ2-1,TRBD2,CASSKTGTSWGDEQFF,TGTGCCAGTAGTAAAACCGGGACTAGCTGGGGCGATGAGCAGTTCTTC
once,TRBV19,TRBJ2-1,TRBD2,CASSMTSGSTYNEQFF,TGTGCCAGTAGTATGACTAGCGGATCTACTTACAATGAGCAGTTCTTC
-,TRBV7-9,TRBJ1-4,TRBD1,CATREGAGAGNEKLFF,TGTGCCACCCGAGAGGGGGCGGGCGCGGGTAATGAAAAACTGTTTTTT
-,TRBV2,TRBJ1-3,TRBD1,CASSLPPGQGISSGNTIYF,TGTGCCAGCAGTTTACCACCGGGACAGGGGATAAGCTCTGGAAACACCATATATTTT
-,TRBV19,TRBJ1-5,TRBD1,CASSILTGGENSNQPQHF,TGTGCCAGTAGTATCTTGACAGGGGGAGAAAATAGCAATCAGCCCCAGCATTTT
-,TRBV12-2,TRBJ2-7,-,CASLSYEQYF,TGTGCAAGTCTGAGCTACGAGCAGTACTTC
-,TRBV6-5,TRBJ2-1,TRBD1,CASVLPGGNEQFF,TGTGCCAGCGTCCTCCCAGGGGGCAATGAGCAGTTCTTC
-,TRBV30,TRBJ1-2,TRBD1,CAGTGSSYGYTF,TGTGCCGGGACAGGGAGTAGCTATGGCTACACCTTC
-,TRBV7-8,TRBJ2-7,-,CASSPQQGSYEQYF,TGTGCCAGCAGCCCCCAACAGGGATCCTACGAGCAGTACTTC
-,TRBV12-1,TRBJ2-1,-,CASSTERETNSSSYNEQFF,TGTGCCAGCAGCACCGAGCGGGAGACAAATTCGAGCTCCTACAATGAGCAGTTCTTC
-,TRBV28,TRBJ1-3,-,CASSPGGGRENTIYF,TGTGCCAGCAGTCCCGGGGGAGGGCGAGAAAACACCATATATTTT
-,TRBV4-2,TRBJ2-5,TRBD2,CASSMTSAPQETQYF,TGTGCCAGCAGCATGACTAGCGCACCACAAGAGACCCAGTACTTC
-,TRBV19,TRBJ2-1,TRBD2,CASSIDHLLAGAEQFF,TGTGCCAGTAGTATAGATCATCTACTAGCGGGAGCTGAGCAGTTCTTC
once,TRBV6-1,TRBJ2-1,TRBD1,CASRGQGASLEQFF,TGTGCCAGCCGAGGACAGGGAGCGTCGCTTGAGCAGTTCTTC
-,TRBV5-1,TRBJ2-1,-,CASSWDRGRTSGYNEQFF,TGCGCCAGCAGCTGGGACAGGGGTCGGACTAGCGGGTACAATGAGCAGTTCTTC
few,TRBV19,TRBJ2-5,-,CASSPATGQETQYF,TGTGCCAGTAGTCCCGCGACAGGACAAGAGACCCAGTACTTC
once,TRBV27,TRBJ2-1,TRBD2,CASSPWTSGRAYPFF,TGTGCCAGCAGTCCGTGGACTAGCGGGAGGGCTTACCCGTTCTTC
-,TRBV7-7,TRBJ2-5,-,CASSRGLLQETQYF,TGTGCTAGCAGCAGGGGACTACTCCAAGAGACCCAGTACTTC
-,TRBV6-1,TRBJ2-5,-,CASSEPAWETQYF,TGTGCCAGCAGTGAACCTGCCTGGGAGACCCAGTACTTC
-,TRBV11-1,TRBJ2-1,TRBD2,CASSFYRLAGGSGNEQFF,TGTGCCAGCAGCTTCTACCGACTAGCGGGAGGATCGGGTAATGAGCAGTTCTTC